The rows below give T cell receptor beta chains drawn from one sample of a study of OX40 agonist ivuxolimab in advanced cancers. TCRdb's copy holds only in-frame clones and misses some; the assay was immunoSEQ multiplex PCR. This sample has some 35,000 clones, with approximately 80% found just once. This specimen was CD4+ or CD8+ T cells sorted from blood, taken in a trial of the OX40 agonist ivuxolimab. The source of these receptors is an adult with an advanced solid tumor such as melanoma, head and neck, liver or kidney cancer. CDR3s include the opening cysteine and the closing phenylalanine or tryptophan. The order of the fields is D gene, J gene, V gene, clone size, CDR3 protein, CDR3 DNA. A D gene is named only where the DNA matches it firmly. A clone size is listed for some rows: how often the clone was seen (once, few, many), or a class if it is expanded.

NA TRBJ1-3 TRBV6-1 once CASRGRPGNTIYF TGTGCCAGCAGGGGGCGTCCTGGAAACACCATATATTTT
NA TRBJ1-3 TRBV6-1 few CASGQTGNTIYF TGTGCCAGCGGCCAGACTGGAAACACCATATATTTT
NA TRBJ2-1 TRBV10-3 NA CAISESNEQFF TGTGCCATCAGTGAGTCCAATGAGCAGTTCTTC
TRBD1 TRBJ1-2 TRBV4-2 NA CASSLDRLEQGDYGYTF TGTGCCAGCAGCTTAGATCGGCTCGAACAGGGGGACTATGGCTACACCTTC
TRBD1 TRBJ2-1 TRBV7-9 NA CASSGQGLEQFF TGTGCCAGCAGCGGACAGGGGCTGGAGCAGTTCTTC
TRBD1 TRBJ2-7 TRBV28 NA CASSLGTGAHYEQYF TGTGCCAGCAGCCTAGGGACAGGTGCCCACTACGAGCAGTACTTC
TRBD1 TRBJ1-2 TRBV27 NA CASSPTRDRGLSGYTF TGTGCCAGCAGTCCAACCAGGGACAGGGGGCTTAGTGGCTACACCTTC
NA TRBJ1-5 TRBV27 NA CASSSGRSNQPQHF TGTGCCAGCTCCTCAGGGAGGTCCAATCAGCCCCAGCATTTT
NA TRBJ1-4 TRBV2 few CASSWTVDLEKLFF TGTGCCAGCAGCTGGACAGTCGACCTGGAAAAACTGTTTTTT
NA TRBJ1-3 TRBV21-1 NA CASRATFRGPGNTIYF TGTGCCAGCAGAGCTACCTTCAGGGGGCCGGGAAACACCATATATTTT
TRBD1 TRBJ2-1 TRBV18 NA CASSLQGAGEQFF TGTGCCAGCTCACTACAGGGGGCAGGGGAGCAGTTCTTC
TRBD1 TRBJ1-5 TRBV2 NA CASSEQGAGNQPQHF TGTGCCAGCAGTGAACAGGGGGCTGGCAATCAGCCCCAGCATTTT
NA TRBJ2-7 TRBV6-5 medium-sized CASSEGLSYEQYF TGTGCCAGCAGTGAAGGGCTCTCCTACGAGCAGTACTTC
NA TRBJ1-1 TRBV29-1 NA CSAGKPGAARNTEAFF TGCAGCGCCGGAAAACCTGGGGCAGCCCGAAACACTGAAGCTTTCTTT
NA TRBJ1-4 TRBV5-6 few CASSFRQTNEKLFF TGTGCCAGCAGCTTTAGACAGACTAATGAAAAACTGTTTTTT
NA TRBJ1-1 TRBV21-1 NA CASSVTGGVEVITEAFF TGTGCCAGCAGCGTGACAGGGGGAGTTGAAGTAATCACTGAAGCTTTCTTT